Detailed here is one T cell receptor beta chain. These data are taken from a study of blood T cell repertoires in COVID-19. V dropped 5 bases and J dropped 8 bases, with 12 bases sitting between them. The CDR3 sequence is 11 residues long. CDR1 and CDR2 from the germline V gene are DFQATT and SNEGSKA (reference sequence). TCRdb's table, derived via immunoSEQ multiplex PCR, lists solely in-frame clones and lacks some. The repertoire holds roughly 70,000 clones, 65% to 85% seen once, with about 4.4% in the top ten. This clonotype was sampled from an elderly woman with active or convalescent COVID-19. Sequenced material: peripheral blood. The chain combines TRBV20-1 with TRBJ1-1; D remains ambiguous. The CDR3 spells CSASSPREAFF. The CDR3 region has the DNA TGCAGTGCTTCCTCCCCCCGGGAAGCTTTCTTT.